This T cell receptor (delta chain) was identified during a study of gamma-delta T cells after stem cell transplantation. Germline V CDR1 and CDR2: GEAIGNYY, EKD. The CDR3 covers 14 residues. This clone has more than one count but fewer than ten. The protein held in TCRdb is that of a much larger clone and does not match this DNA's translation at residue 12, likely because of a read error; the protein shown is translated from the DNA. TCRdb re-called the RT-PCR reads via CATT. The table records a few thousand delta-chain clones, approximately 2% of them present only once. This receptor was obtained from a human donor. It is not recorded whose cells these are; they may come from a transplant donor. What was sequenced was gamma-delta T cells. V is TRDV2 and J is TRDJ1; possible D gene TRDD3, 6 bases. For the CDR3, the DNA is TGTGCCTGTGACGCTGCTGGGGTAAGGGATAAACCCATCTTT. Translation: CACDAAGVRDKPIF.